These T cell receptor beta chains were read from a single sample in a study of cytomegalovirus exposure and HLA in healthy donors. Sequenced by immunoSEQ multiplex PCR; TCRdb stores in-frame clones only, minus some. This table has 77,000 or so clones, around 79% appearing once. Sequencing used PBMCs. Source of these receptors: a man aged 35 to 55 in good health and CMV-seronegative. Each CDR3 is given with its conserved first and last residue. D genes are given only for firm matches. Rows may omit the clone size; those that give it use once, few, many or a size class.

>few|TRBD2|TRBV5-1|TRBJ2-3
CASTHQGTSGRSTDTQYF
TGCGCCAGCACTCACCAGGGGACTAGCGGGAGAAGCACAGATACGCAGTATTTT
>NA|TRBD1|TRBV28|TRBJ1-2
CASSPLGDRYGYTF
TGTGCCAGCAGTCCCCTAGGGGACAGATATGGCTACACCTTC
>NA|TRBD2|TRBV4-2|TRBJ2-3
CASSQDLHSASGAITDTQYF
TGTGCCAGCAGCCAAGATCTCCATTCGGCTAGCGGGGCCATCACAGATACGCAGTATTTT
>NA|NA|TRBV5-5|TRBJ2-3
CASSFTVDTQYF
TGTGCCAGCAGCTTTACAGTAGATACGCAGTATTTT
>NA|TRBD1|TRBV5-5|TRBJ1-1
CASEFQRDRLNTEAFF
TGTGCCAGCGAATTCCAACGGGACAGACTGAACACTGAAGCTTTCTTT
>NA|NA|TRBV6-5|TRBJ1-4
CASSYGGSNEKLFF
TGTGCCAGCAGTTACGGGGGCTCTAATGAAAAACTGTTTTTT
>NA|NA|TRBV18|TRBJ2-5
CASSPGPTAGETQYF
TGTGCCAGCTCACCCGGCCCCACGGCGGGAGAGACCCAGTACTTC
>NA|NA|TRBV6-1|TRBJ1-5
CASTGGTQPQHF
TGTGCCAGCACAGGAGGGACTCAGCCCCAGCATTTT
>NA|NA|TRBV10-3|TRBJ2-7
CAISSVSGTYEQYF
TGTGCCATCAGTAGTGTTAGCGGAACCTACGAGCAGTACTTC
>NA|NA|TRBV7-8|TRBJ2-7
CASSLRGARVLAYDTSEQYF
TGTGCCAGCAGCTTACGGGGGGCGCGAGTTCTGGCTTACGACACGTCGGAGCAGTACTTC
>NA|NA|TRBV6-6|TRBJ1-5
CASEEGDQPQHF
TGTGCCAGCGAGGAGGGCGATCAGCCCCAGCATTTT
>NA|TRBD1|TRBV7-9|TRBJ1-3
CASSLGQGGNTIYF
TGTGCCAGCAGCTTAGGACAGGGCGGAAACACCATATATTTT
>NA|NA|TRBV6-5|TRBJ1-4
CASRRQITTNEKLFF
TGTGCCAGCAGGCGACAGATTACAACTAATGAAAAACTGTTTTTT